These 16 T cell receptor beta chains originate from one sample sequenced in a study of T cell repertoires and HLA-DP antigens. Here immunoSEQ multiplex PCR was the method, and the copy in TCRdb shows in-frame clones only, minus some. Among about 73,000 clones listed, about four fifths were seen once. No antigens are known for them. The sample consisted of CD4+ T cells from PBMCs. The receptors originated from a man in his 60s in good health and CMV-seronegative.

This clone appeared once. The V and J genes are TRBV6-5 and TRBJ2-1; TRBD2 aligns across 13 bases. Looked up from germline, CDR1 is MNHEY and CDR2 is SVGAGI. CDR3 size: 15 residues. The junction had 8 bases not matched to a gene; V was cut back by 7 bases and J by 8 bases. CDR3 amino acids: CASNDPGLAGHEQFF. CDR3 in DNA: TGTGCCAGCAATGACCCGGGACTAGCGGGACATGAGCAGTTCTTC.

The CDR3 DNA is TGTGCCAGCAGCGAAACAGATACGCAGTATTTT. Protein sequence: CASSETDTQYF. The genes are TRBV2 and TRBJ2-3; D not certain. The CDR3 has 11 amino acids. The germline CDR1 and CDR2 sequences are SNHLY and FYNNEI. V lost 6 bases, J lost 3 bases, and 4 bases lay in between.

The chain uses TRBV11-3 and TRBJ2-3, with D unresolved. Germline-derived CDR1 and CDR2 are SGHNT and YENEEA. This CDR3 spans 14 amino acids. Trimming removed 6 bases at V and 0 bases at J, with 10 bases between. The chain's CDR3 is CASSLRTSTDTQYF. The CDR3 DNA sequence: TGTGCCAGCAGTTTAAGGACCAGCACAGATACGCAGTATTTT.

This chain links TRBV18 with TRBJ2-5; the D gene could be TRBD1 or TRBD2 (6 bases each). V shed 2 bases and J shed 4 bases, with 11 bases lying between them. This CDR3 spans 14 amino acids. Germline values: CDR1 KGHSH, CDR2 LQKENI. The CDR3 DNA sequence: TGTGCCAGCTCACCATCGAGGGGGGCAGAGACCCAGTACTTC. Amino acids: CASSPSRGAETQYF.

This rearrangement joins TRBV5-6 to TRBJ2-5; 9 positions match TRBD1. The CDR3 covers 15 residues. Germline V gene lookup returns CDR1 SGHDT and CDR2 YYEEEE. The ends lost 4 bases at V and 1 base at J; junction bases unmatched: 5. CDR3: CASSAGTGLQETQYF. CDR3 nucleotide sequence: TGTGCCAGCAGCGCCGGGACAGGGCTCCAAGAGACCCAGTACTTC.

The V gene is TRBV29-1, the J gene TRBJ2-5; D is possibly TRBD1 (5 bases). The V end was cut by 4 bases, the J end by 4 bases, with 16 bases between. The CDR3 covers 14 residues. Germline CDR1 and CDR2: SQVTM and ANQGSEA. The CDR3 reads CSVVGQGWVETQYF. The CDR3 DNA sequence: TGCAGCGTTGTCGGGCAGGGTTGGGTAGAGACCCAGTACTTC.

The V call is TRBV6-5, the J call TRBJ2-7; 7 bases agree with TRBD1. V was pared by 4 bases and J by 0 bases, with 6 bases of the junction left unmatched. Germline CDR1 MNHEY, CDR2 SVGAGI. The CDR3 totals 15 residues. The CDR3 spells CASSSRRDSSYEQYF. The CDR3 DNA sequence: TGTGCCAGCAGTTCCCGCCGGGACAGCTCCTACGAGCAGTACTTC.

V is TRBV4-3 and J is TRBJ1-6; TRBD1 aligns across 10 bases. The CDR3 is made up of 14 amino acids. CDR1 and CDR2 (germline): LGHNA, YSLEER. V lost 4 bases to trimming and J lost 7 bases; unmatched junction nucleotides: 1. The CDR3 region has the DNA TGCGCCAGCAGCCGGGACAGGGGAAATTCACCCCTCCACTTT. Translating it yields CASSRDRGNSPLHF.

DNA for the CDR3: TGTGCCAGCAGGGACAGGGGAGACCAAGAGACCCAGTACTTC. Amino acids: CASRDRGDQETQYF. The V and J genes are TRBV25-1 and TRBJ2-5; TRBD1 matches 9 bases. This CDR3 is 14 amino acids long. Germline CDR1 is MGHDK and CDR2 is SYGVNS. The ends lost 6 bases at V and 0 bases at J; junction bases unmatched: 2.

The V call is TRBV7-9, the J call TRBJ1-3; TRBD1 matches at 7 bases. From germline, CDR1 is SEHNR and CDR2 FQNEAQ (reference sequence). The CDR3 length is 16 residues. Trimming cost V 4 bases and J 0 bases; bases outside gene matches: 6. Written as DNA, the CDR3 is TGTGCCAGCAGCTCCCCGGGACAGTACTCTGGAAACACCATATATTTT. Its translation is CASSSPGQYSGNTIYF.

The chain combines TRBV5-5 with TRBJ2-2; the D gene is possibly TRBD2 (6 bases). The CDR3 length is 15 residues. The V and J ends lost 0 bases and 8 bases respectively, with 14 bases between them. Per the germline V gene, CDR1 is SGHKS and CDR2 is YYEKEE (reference sequence). Here the CDR3 DNA reads TGTGCCAGCAGCTTGGATCTCGGGCGGGAAGGGGAGCTGTTTTTT. This encodes CASSLDLGREGELFF.

This clone was seen a single time. Other DNA sequences in this specimen translate into the identical CDR3. The CDR3 sequence: CASSLFRGTEAFF. For the CDR3, the DNA is TGTGCCAGCAGTTTATTCCGGGGAACTGAAGCTTTCTTT. V is TRBV27 and J is TRBJ1-1; unclear D gene. From germline, CDR1 is MNHEY and CDR2 SMNVEV (reference sequence). The CDR3 spans 13 residues. The V gene lost 1 base and the J gene lost 5 bases, with 8 bases spanning the gap.

This clone has a single count. The V call is TRBV9, the J call TRBJ1-1; D possibly corresponds to TRBD1 (5 bases). The CDR3 consists of 15 residues. The V end lost 2 bases, the J end lost 2 bases, and 13 bases lay between the germline ends. Germline CDR1 reads SGDLS; CDR2 reads YYNGEE. The CDR3 region has the DNA TGTGCCAGCAGCGTCAGTGGGGGTTCTAACACTGAAGCTTTCTTT. It codes for CASSVSGGSNTEAFF.

This clone was recorded a few times. J is TRBJ1-2 and V is TRBV5-1; D remains ambiguous. V was pared by 4 bases and J by 7 bases, with 17 bases between. Germline CDR1 SGHRS, CDR2 YFSETQ. This CDR3 has 14 residues. CDR3 DNA: TGCGCCAGCAGCCCCCCCGGGTCCTATTCTGGCTACACCTTC. It yields the protein CASSPPGSYSGYTF. The variable domain in full, with the rest retrieved from reference TRBV5-1 and TRBJ1-2, is KAGVTQTPRYLIKTRGQQVTLSCSPISGHRSVSWYQQTPGQGLQFLFEYFSETQRNKGNFPGRFSGRQFSNSRSEMNVSTLELGDSALYLCASSPPGSYSGYTFGSGTRLTVV.

V is TRBV5-1 and J is TRBJ2-3; 13 positions agree with TRBD2. This CDR3 region has 18 residues. Germline CDR1 SGHRS, CDR2 YFSETQ. The V gene end was trimmed by 2 bases and the J gene end by 0 bases; junction bases not matched to a gene: 6. The CDR3 loop reads CASSFHTSGGGSTDTQYF. CDR3 DNA sequence: TGCGCCAGCAGCTTCCACACTAGCGGGGGGGGCAGCACAGATACGCAGTATTTT.

The rearrangement joins TRBV11-2 to TRBJ2-1; 7 nucleotides align to TRBD1. Germline CDR1 SGHAT, CDR2 FQNNGV. CDR3 size: 18 residues. The trim removed 1 base at V and 4 bases at J, leaving 13 bases unmatched. The CDR3 protein is CASSLAVSDAGGYNEQFF. The CDR3 DNA is TGTGCCAGCAGCTTAGCGGTCTCCGACGCAGGGGGTTACAATGAGCAGTTCTTC.